This TCR beta chain was retrieved from a study of T cell responses to AZD1222 COVID-19 vaccine. Findings of the study overall: Close to half of all spike-specific TCRs reportedly target regions of the variants that are unmutated. Recipients of AZD1222 seropositive at baseline numbered only 5 to 7.

The CDR3 is 15 residues long. The V end was cut by 3 bases, the J end by 0 bases, with 9 bases between. Looked up from germline, CDR1 is KGHSH and CDR2 is LQKENI. The data were produced by immunoSEQ multiplex PCR, yet TCRdb's version contains in-frame clones alone and is incomplete. The sample carries about 98,000 clones, around 90% recorded once. Turning to this clone: What it binds is unknown.

The starting material was peripheral blood, obtained on day 0 of MenACWY control vaccination. This receptor was obtained from an adult in good health. The chain has TRBV18 and TRBJ1-5; D not certain. The CDR3 loop is CASSPNDDSNQPQHF. The CDR3 DNA is TGTGCCAGCTCACCGAATGACGATAGCAATCAGCCCCAGCATTTT.